The source of this T cell receptor beta chain is a study of cytomegalovirus exposure and HLA in healthy donors. Findings of the study overall: Later analysis associated a missense DCLRE1C variant with TCR beta V- and J-gene trimming. Among TCR beta chains of equal frequency, HLA-associated ones were more clonally expanded in a later analysis. The study designated roughly 160 TCR beta chains cytomegalovirus-associated.

The length of the CDR3 is 18 residues. The ends were cut back, 4 bases at V and 0 bases at J, with 18 bases in the middle. Looked up from germline, CDR1 is MNHEY and CDR2 is SMNVEV (reference sequence). This PCR relied on a set of 60 Vbeta primers and 13 Jbeta primers. TCRdb's table, derived via immunoSEQ multiplex PCR, lists solely in-frame clones and lacks some. The sample holds about 200,000 clones, approximately 79% seen once. Concerning this clone itself: Its antigen is unknown.

The rearrangement uses TRBV27 and TRBJ2-2, with D perhaps matching TRBD2 (5 bases). Sequencing was done on a sample of PBMCs. The clonotype comes from a male donor in good health and CMV-seronegative. CDR3 amino acids: CASSSDLEGIANTGELFF. The CDR3 DNA reads as TGTGCCAGCAGTTCGGACCTCGAGGGTATAGCGAACACCGGGGAGCTGTTTTTT.